A selection of T cell receptor beta chains follows, all from one sample in a study of T cells after yellow fever vaccination. TCRdb re-called the 5' RACE reads with MiXCR, one entry per CDR3 protein. The table includes some 670,000 distinct CDR3 sequences, roughly an eighth detected once. Sequencing was performed on PBMCs, taken on the day of the yellow fever booster vaccination. Receptor source: a man aged 25-45 years who received the YFV17D yellow fever vaccine. The CDR3 runs from the conserved cysteine through the conserved F or W. A D gene is named only where the DNA matches it firmly. Clone size appears in some rows only: once, few, many, or a class for an expanded clone.

d_gene: NA; abundance: NA; v_gene: TRBV15; j_gene: TRBJ2-7; CDR3nt: TGTGCCACCAGCAGAGAGCGGGACAAGTTTCGAGAGCAGTACTTC; CDR3aa: CATSRERDKFREQYF
d_gene: NA; abundance: few; v_gene: TRBV7-9; j_gene: TRBJ2-7; CDR3nt: TGTGCCAGCAGCTTCCCCGGGACACAGCAGTACTTC; CDR3aa: CASSFPGTQQYF
d_gene: NA; abundance: NA; v_gene: TRBV7-2; j_gene: TRBJ2-5; CDR3nt: TGTGCCAGCAGCTCGTTTAGCGGTCCTGGGGAGACCCAGTACTTC; CDR3aa: CASSSFSGPGETQYF
d_gene: NA; abundance: NA; v_gene: TRBV13; j_gene: TRBJ2-2; CDR3nt: TGTGCCAGCAGCTCGCAAGCCCTTCACCGGGAGCTGTTTTTT; CDR3aa: CASSSQALHRELFF
d_gene: TRBD2; abundance: few; v_gene: TRBV11-1; j_gene: TRBJ2-5; CDR3nt: TGTGCCAGCAGCATCCCAGGTAGCGGGAGAGTGGAGACCCAGTACTTC; CDR3aa: CASSIPGSGRVETQYF
d_gene: NA; abundance: many; v_gene: TRBV4-3; j_gene: TRBJ1-2; CDR3nt: TGCGCCAGCAGCCAAGCGTCCGGGTCGCGGGGCTACACCTTC; CDR3aa: CASSQASGSRGYTF
d_gene: TRBD2; abundance: few; v_gene: TRBV6-5; j_gene: TRBJ2-3; CDR3nt: TGTGCCAGCAGTTACTCGCTAGCGGCTAGCACAGATACGCAGTATTTT; CDR3aa: CASSYSLAASTDTQYF
d_gene: TRBD1; abundance: few; v_gene: TRBV20-1; j_gene: TRBJ2-5; CDR3nt: TGCAGTGTCTCCCTGGGACAGTTCCAAGAGACCCAGTACTTC; CDR3aa: CSVSLGQFQETQYF
d_gene: TRBD2; abundance: NA; v_gene: TRBV3-1; j_gene: TRBJ2-3; CDR3nt: TGTGCCAGCAGCCCCCGAGCGGGAGTGGCCACAGATACGCAGTATTTT; CDR3aa: CASSPRAGVATDTQYF
d_gene: NA; abundance: NA; v_gene: TRBV10-3; j_gene: TRBJ2-3; CDR3nt: TGTGCCATCAGTGAGCCTTTACGGGGCTCCACAGATACGCAGTATTTT; CDR3aa: CAISEPLRGSTDTQYF
d_gene: NA; abundance: many; v_gene: TRBV6-6; j_gene: TRBJ1-1; CDR3nt: TGTGCCAGCAGTTACACCACTGAAGCTTTCTTT; CDR3aa: CASSYTTEAFF
d_gene: NA; abundance: few; v_gene: TRBV5-1; j_gene: TRBJ1-6; CDR3nt: TGCGCCAGCAGCTGGGGCCCTAACTTAGATACACCCCTCCACTTT; CDR3aa: CASSWGPNLDTPLHF
d_gene: NA; abundance: many; v_gene: TRBV12-3/TRBV12-4; j_gene: TRBJ1-5; CDR3nt: TGTGCCAGCAGTCAACAGGGTGGCAATCAGCCCCAGCATTTT; CDR3aa: CASSQQGGNQPQHF